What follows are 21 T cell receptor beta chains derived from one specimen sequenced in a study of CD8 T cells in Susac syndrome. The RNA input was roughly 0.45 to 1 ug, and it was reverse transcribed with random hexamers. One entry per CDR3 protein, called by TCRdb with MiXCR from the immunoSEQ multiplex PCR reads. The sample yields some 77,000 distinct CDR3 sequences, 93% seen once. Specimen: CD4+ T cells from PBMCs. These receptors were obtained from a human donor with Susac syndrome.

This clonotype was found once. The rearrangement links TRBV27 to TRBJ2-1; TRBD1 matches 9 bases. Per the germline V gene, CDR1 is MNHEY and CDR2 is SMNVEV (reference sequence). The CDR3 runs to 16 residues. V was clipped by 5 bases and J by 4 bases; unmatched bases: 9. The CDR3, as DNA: TGTGCCAGCAGTAAACAGGGGGCAAAGAAATACAATGAGCAGTTCTTC. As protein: CASSKQGAKKYNEQFF.

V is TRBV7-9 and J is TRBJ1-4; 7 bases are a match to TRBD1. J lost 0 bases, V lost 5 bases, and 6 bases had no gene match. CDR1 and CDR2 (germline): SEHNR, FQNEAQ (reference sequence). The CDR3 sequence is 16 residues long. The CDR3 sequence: CASSQGQLTTNEKLFF. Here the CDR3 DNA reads TGTGCCAGCAGCCAGGGACAGCTGACAACTAATGAAAAACTGTTTTTT.

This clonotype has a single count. CDR3 nucleotides: TGTGCCAGCAGTGTAGGGGGGTCTAACTATGGCTACACCTTC. Translated, it gives CASSVGGSNYGYTF. V usage is TRBV25-1 and J usage is TRBJ1-2; TRBD1 is a possible D gene (6 bases). V was cut by 4 bases and J by 0 bases, with 9 bases left in between. Germline CDR1 MGHDK, CDR2 SYGVNS. The CDR3 has 14 amino acids.

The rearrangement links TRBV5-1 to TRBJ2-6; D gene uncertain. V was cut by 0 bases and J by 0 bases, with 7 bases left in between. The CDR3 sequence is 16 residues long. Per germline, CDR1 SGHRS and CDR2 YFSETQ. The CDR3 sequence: CASSLEAISGANVLTF. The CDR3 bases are TGCGCCAGCAGCTTGGAAGCGATCTCTGGGGCCAACGTCCTGACTTTC.

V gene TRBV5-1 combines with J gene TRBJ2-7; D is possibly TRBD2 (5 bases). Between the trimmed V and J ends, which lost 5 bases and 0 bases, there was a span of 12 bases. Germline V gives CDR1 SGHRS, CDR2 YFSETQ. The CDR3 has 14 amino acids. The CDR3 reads CASSSERDSYEQYF. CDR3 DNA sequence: TGCGCCAGCAGTAGCGAGAGGGACTCCTACGAGCAGTACTTC.

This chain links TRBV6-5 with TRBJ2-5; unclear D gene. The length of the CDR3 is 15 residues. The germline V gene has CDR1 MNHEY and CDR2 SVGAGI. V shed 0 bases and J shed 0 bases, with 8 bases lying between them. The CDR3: CASSYSGLNQETQYF. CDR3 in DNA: TGTGCCAGCAGTTACTCGGGCCTTAACCAAGAGACCCAGTACTTC.

As DNA, the CDR3 is TGTGCCAGTAGTCGTACTAGCGGGGGTCCGAACACCGGGGAGCTGTTTTTT. As protein: CASSRTSGGPNTGELFF. The chain uses TRBV19 and TRBJ2-2; 11 positions match TRBD2. Per germline, CDR1 LNHDA and CDR2 SQIVND (reference sequence). Trimming cost V 5 bases and J 0 bases; bases outside gene matches: 5. CDR3 length equals 17 residues.

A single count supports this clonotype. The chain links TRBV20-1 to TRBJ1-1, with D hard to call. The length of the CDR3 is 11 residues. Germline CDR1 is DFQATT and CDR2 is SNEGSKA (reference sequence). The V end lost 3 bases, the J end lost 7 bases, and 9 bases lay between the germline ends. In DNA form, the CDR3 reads TGCAGTGCTAGTCAAGGAGGTGAAGCTTTCTTT. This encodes CSASQGGEAFF.

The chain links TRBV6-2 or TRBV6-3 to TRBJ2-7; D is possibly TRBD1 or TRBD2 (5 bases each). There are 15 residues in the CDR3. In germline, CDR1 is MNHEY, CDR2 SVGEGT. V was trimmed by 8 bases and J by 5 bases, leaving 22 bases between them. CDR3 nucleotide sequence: TGTGCCAGCCAAAGGGGAGCGGAAAGGCCACACGAGCAGTACTTC. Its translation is CASQRGAERPHEQYF.

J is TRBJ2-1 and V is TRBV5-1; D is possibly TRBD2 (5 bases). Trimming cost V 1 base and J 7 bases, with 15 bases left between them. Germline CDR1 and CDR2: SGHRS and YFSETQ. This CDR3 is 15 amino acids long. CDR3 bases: TGCGCCAGCAGCTTGCGGCCAGGACTTACAAATGAGCAGTTCTTC. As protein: CASSLRPGLTNEQFF.

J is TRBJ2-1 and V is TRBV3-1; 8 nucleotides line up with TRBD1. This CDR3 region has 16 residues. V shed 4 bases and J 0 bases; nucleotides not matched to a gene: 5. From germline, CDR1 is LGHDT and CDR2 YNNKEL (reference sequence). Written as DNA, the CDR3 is TGTGCCAGCAGCCCATGGGACAGGAGCTCCTACAATGAGCAGTTCTTC. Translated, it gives CASSPWDRSSYNEQFF.

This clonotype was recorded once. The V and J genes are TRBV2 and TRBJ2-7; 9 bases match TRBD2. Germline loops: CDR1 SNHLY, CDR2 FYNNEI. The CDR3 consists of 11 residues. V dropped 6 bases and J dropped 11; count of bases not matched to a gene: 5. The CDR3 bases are TGTGCCAGCAGGGTTAGCGGGAGCAAGTACTTC. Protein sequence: CASRVSGSKYF.

For the CDR3, the DNA is TGTGCCAGCAGCCAGTCTAGCGTTTACAATGAGCAGTTCTTC. Translated: CASSQSSVYNEQFF. The gene calls are TRBV3-1 and TRBJ2-1, with D tentatively TRBD2 (6 bases). This CDR3 comprises 14 residues. Germline CDR1 is LGHDT and CDR2 is YNNKEL (reference sequence). Trimming pared 3 bases from V and 4 bases from J, leaving 10 bases between.

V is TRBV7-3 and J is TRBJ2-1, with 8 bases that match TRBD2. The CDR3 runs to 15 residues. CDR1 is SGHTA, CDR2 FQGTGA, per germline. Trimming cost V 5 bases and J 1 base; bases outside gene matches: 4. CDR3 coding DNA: TGTGCCAGCAGCCCCCAGCGGGAGTCCTACAATGAGCAGTTCTTC. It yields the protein CASSPQRESYNEQFF.

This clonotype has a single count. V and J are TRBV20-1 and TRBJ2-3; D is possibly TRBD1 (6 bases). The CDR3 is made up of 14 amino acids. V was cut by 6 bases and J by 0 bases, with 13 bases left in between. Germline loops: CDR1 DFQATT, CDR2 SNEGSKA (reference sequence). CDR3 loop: CSAPGASSTDTQYF. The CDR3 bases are TGCAGTGCCCCAGGGGCGTCTAGCACAGATACGCAGTATTTT.

DNA of the CDR3: TGTGCCAGCAGCCGAGGGGCCCATAGCACAGATACGCAGTATTTT. Encoded protein: CASSRGAHSTDTQYF. The V and J genes are TRBV3-1 and TRBJ2-3, with D perhaps assigned TRBD1 or TRBD2 (5 bases each). The V end lost 4 bases, the J end lost 0 bases, and 11 bases lay between the germline ends. There are 15 residues in the CDR3. Germline V lookup: CDR1 LGHDT, CDR2 YNNKEL (reference sequence).

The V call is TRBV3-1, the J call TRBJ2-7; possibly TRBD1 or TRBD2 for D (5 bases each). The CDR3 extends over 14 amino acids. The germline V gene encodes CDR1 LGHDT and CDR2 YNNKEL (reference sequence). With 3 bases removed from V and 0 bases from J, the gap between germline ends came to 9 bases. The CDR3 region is CASSQGVSSYEQYF. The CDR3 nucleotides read TGTGCCAGCAGCCAGGGGGTGAGCTCCTACGAGCAGTACTTC.

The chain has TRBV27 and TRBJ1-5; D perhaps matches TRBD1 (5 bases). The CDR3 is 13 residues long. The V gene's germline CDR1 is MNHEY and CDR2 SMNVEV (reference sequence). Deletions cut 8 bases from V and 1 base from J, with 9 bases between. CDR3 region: CASGTPSNQPQHF. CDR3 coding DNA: TGTGCCAGCGGGACCCCAAGCAATCAGCCCCAGCATTTT.

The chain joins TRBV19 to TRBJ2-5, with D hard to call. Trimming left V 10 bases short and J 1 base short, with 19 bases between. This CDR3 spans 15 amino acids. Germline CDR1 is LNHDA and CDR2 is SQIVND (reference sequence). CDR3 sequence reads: CAIKAFGEPQETQYF. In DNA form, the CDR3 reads TGTGCCATTAAGGCTTTTGGAGAACCCCAAGAGACCCAGTACTTC.

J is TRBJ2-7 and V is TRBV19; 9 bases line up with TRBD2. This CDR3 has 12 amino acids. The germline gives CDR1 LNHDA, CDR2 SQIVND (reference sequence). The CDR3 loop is CATGTSMDEQYF. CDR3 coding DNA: TGTGCAACCGGGACTAGCATGGACGAGCAGTACTTC.

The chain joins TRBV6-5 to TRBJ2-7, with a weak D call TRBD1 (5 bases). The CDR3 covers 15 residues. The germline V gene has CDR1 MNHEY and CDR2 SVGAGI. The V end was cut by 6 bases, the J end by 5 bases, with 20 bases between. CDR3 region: CASRRIRVSEDEQYF. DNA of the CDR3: TGTGCCAGCAGACGAATCAGGGTTTCTGAGGACGAGCAGTACTTC.